This note documents a single TCR beta chain sequence. The method was immunoSEQ multiplex PCR; TCRdb's version includes in-frame clones alone and lacks a portion of them. Counted here are fewer than 95,000 clones, around 92% occurring once; the ten biggest clones make up around 2.3%. This specimen comes from a study of T cell changes during pregnancy in multiple sclerosis. The CDR3 consists of 17 residues. Per the germline V gene, CDR1 is LNHNV and CDR2 is YYDKDF (reference sequence). With 0 bases clipped from V and 4 bases from J, the junction kept 9 bases outside the gene matches. Sequencing used peripheral blood, obtained in the third trimester of pregnancy. This clonotype was sampled from a female donor with multiple sclerosis, enrolled in a pregnancy study. The chain uses TRBV15 and TRBJ1-2; TRBD1 aligns across 9 bases. Written as DNA, the CDR3 is TGTGCCACCAGCAGAGACCTTCCGGGACAGGGTCTCTATGGCTACACCTTC. This translates into CATSRDLPGQGLYGYTF.